One sample yielded the 15 T cell receptor delta chains listed below, sequenced in a study of γδ T cells in repeated Plasmodium falciparum infection. Flow sorting of PBMC yielded separate Vgamma9/Vdelta2+ and Vdelta2-negative gammadelta T cell populations for bulk repertoire analysis. TCRdb called clones anew from the multiplex PCR reads with CATT. The sample holds about 51,000 delta-chain clones, around 2% seen once. Material for sequencing was gamma-delta T cells from blood. Receptors originate from a pool of human donors (malaria-infected and uninfected, not separated).

This clone was detected ten times or more. A far larger clone differs by one base, so this is likely a read error. Within the sample, other DNA sequences also encode this same CDR3. The chain recombines TRDV1 with TRDJ1, with D perhaps matching TRDD3 (5 bases). CDR1 is TSWWSYY and CDR2 is QGS in the germline V gene. The CDR3 loop spans 19 amino acids. The CDR3 DNA reads as TGTGCTCTTGGGGAACCCCACATTAATGCAGGGGGGCACACCGATAAGCTCATCTTT. This sequence encodes CALGEPHINAGGHTDKLIF.

At least ten counts were recorded for this clone. The protein given by TCRdb reflects a much larger clone and differs at residue 6 from this DNA's translation, likely from a read error; the protein shown is the DNA's translation. The chain combines TRDV2 with TRDJ1; 8 bases match TRDD3. TCRdb supplies no J gene; here it was assigned by aligning the nucleotide sequence to germline. From germline, CDR1 is GEAIGNYY and CDR2 EKD. This CDR3 region has 19 residues. V gave up 0 bases and J gave up 2 bases; unmatched junction bases: 16. The CDR3 is CACDTIGGIREEKTDKLIF. CDR3 coding DNA: TGTGCCTGTGACACCATAGGAGGGATACGCGAAGAGAAAACCGATAAACTCATCTTT.

This clone was found a few times. A far larger clone is one nucleotide away, so this likely arose from a read error. The sample contains more than one DNA sequence encoding this CDR3. The V and J genes are TRDV1 and TRDJ1, with 10 bases identical to TRDD3. CDR3 length equals 19 residues. Germline CDR1 is TSWWSYY and CDR2 is QGS. The CDR3 bases are TGTGCTCTTTACCCCCTCTGGGGGATATCTGGAACCTACACTGATAAACTCATCTTT. Translation: CALYPLWGISGTYTDKLIF.

This clone was detected only a few times. TCRdb records a much larger clone's protein for this DNA, with a difference at residue 5 that likely arises from a read error; the protein given is the translation of the DNA. The rearrangement uses TRDV1 and TRDJ1, with D unresolved. The J gene comes from matching the DNA to germline here; TCRdb lacks it. CDR1 and CDR2 (germline): TSWWSYY, QGS. With 4 bases removed from V and 3 bases from J, the gap between germline ends came to 18 bases. The CDR3 length is 16 residues. In nucleotides, the CDR3 is TGTGCTCTTGGGGGAGTCGGAAAAAGGTTCTCCGATAAACTCATCTTT. Its protein product is CALGGVGKRFSDKLIF.

This clone was seen more than once but under ten times. A far larger clone is off by one base, so a read error is likely. This sample also contains other DNA sequences that code for the same CDR3. The V gene is listed as TRDV1; no J gene was called; TRDD3, as called in the table, went unchecked against the DNA. CDR1 and CDR2 from the germline V gene are TSWWSYY and QGS. This CDR3 spans 24 amino acids. The chain's CDR3 is CALGKDNFYPLFKTQPFYTDKLIF. Written as DNA, the CDR3 is TGTGCTCTTGGGAAGGATAACTTCTATCCCCTATTCAAGACCCAACCCTTTTACACCGATAAACTCATCTTC.

The sample holds many counts of this clone. CDR3 nucleotides: TGTGCTCTTTCAAGCCTTCCTACACATTGCACCGATAAACTCATCTTT. This sequence encodes CALSSLPTHCTDKLIF. The rearrangement links TRDV1 to TRDJ1; 9 bases map to TRDD2. TCRdb gives no J gene; it was assigned here by matching the DNA to germline. Per germline, CDR1 TSWWSYY and CDR2 QGS. Trimming at V came to 8 bases and at J to 1 base, leaving 11 bases not matched to a gene. The CDR3 runs to 16 residues.

This clone showed up many times. Since a far larger clone is one base different, this is likely a read error. Other DNA sequences from this sample encode an identical CDR3 as well. The CDR3: CACDTVGVPIDKLIF. The CDR3 nucleotides read TGTGCCTGTGACACCGTTGGGGTGCCTATTGATAAACTCATCTTT. This chain links TRDV2 with TRDJ1; TRDD3 might be the D (5 bases). Here the J gene was assigned by germline matching of the DNA, as TCRdb has none. Germline CDR1 is GEAIGNYY and CDR2 is EKD. V dropped 0 bases and J dropped 5 bases, with 15 bases sitting between them. The CDR3 loop spans 15 amino acids.

This clone was picked up a small number of times. TCRdb records a much larger clone's protein for this DNA, with a difference at residue 7 that likely arises from a read error; the protein given is the translation of the DNA. The J gene is TRDJ1, the V gene TRDV1, with 10 bases identical to TRDD3. The J gene, missing from TCRdb, was assigned here through DNA to germline matching. There are 23 residues in the CDR3. V was pared by 4 bases and J by 1 base, with 27 bases of the junction left unmatched. CDR1 and CDR2 from the germline V gene are TSWWSYY and QGS. CDR3 bases: TGTGCTCTTGGGGTTGACATCTTCCTACCGGGGGGATACGCGGGCATCGGCACCGATAAACTCATCTTT. It codes for CALGVDIFLPGGYAGIGTDKLIF.

This clone turned up a few times. A far larger clone differs by one base, so this is likely a read error. Within the sample, other DNA sequences also encode this same CDR3. In nucleotides, the CDR3 is TGTGCTCTTGGGGAACTGGGTTCTTCCTACGTGGGATACGCGCCTTTGACAGCACAACTCTTCTTT. This codes for CALGELGSSYVGYAPLTAQLFF. The chain combines TRDV1 with TRDJ2; the D call may be TRDD2 or TRDD3 (8 bases each). No J gene was available from TCRdb, and it was assigned here by a germline match of the DNA. Per germline, CDR1 TSWWSYY and CDR2 QGS. Trimming left V 0 bases short and J 0 bases short, with 26 bases between. The CDR3 totals 22 residues.

This clone was seen only a few times. TCRdb's protein, taken from a much larger clone, differs from this DNA's translation at residue 4, likely owing to a read error; the protein displayed comes from the DNA. V is TRDV3 and J is TRDJ1; D is unclear. The J gene is not listed in TCRdb, so it was assigned here from a DNA match to germline. CDR3 length: 21 residues. CDR1 TVYSNPD and CDR2 GDNSRS come from the germline V gene (reference sequence). V gave up 3 bases and J gave up 0 bases, with 35 bases separating them. The CDR3 reads CAFITVPYGSPYHANTDKLIF. Written as DNA, the CDR3 is TGTGCCTTCATTACTGTACCTTACGGCAGCCCGTATCATGCTAACACCGATAAACTCATCTTT.

This clone was seen at least ten times. The V call is TRDV1, the J call TRDJ1; D assignment may be TRDD2 or TRDD3 (9 bases each). The J gene was not available in TCRdb and was assigned here by matching the DNA to germline segments. This CDR3 has 20 residues. Germline V gives CDR1 TSWWSYY, CDR2 QGS. V was pared by 4 bases and J by 4 bases, with 31 bases between. The CDR3 reads CALGVLYLPTNHWGNDKLIF. In DNA form, the CDR3 reads TGTGCTCTTGGGGTCCTCTACCTTCCTACGAATCACTGGGGGAACGATAAACTCATCTTT.

Details on this clone: The protein recorded in TCRdb matches a much larger clone and deviates from this DNA's translation at residue 5, suggesting a read error; the protein here is obtained by translating the DNA. This sequence joins TRDV1 and TRDJ1, with D tentatively TRDD2 or TRDD3 (6 bases each). No J gene is reported in TCRdb; it was inferred here by comparing the DNA with germline. The V end lost 4 bases, the J end lost 0 bases, and 33 bases lay between the germline ends. The CDR3 extends over 22 amino acids. The V gene's germline CDR1 is TSWWSYY and CDR2 QGS. The CDR3 spells CALGGPSVLREWGPPYTDKLIF. DNA of the CDR3: TGTGCTCTTGGGGGACCATCGGTCCTACGTGAATGGGGGCCCCCATACACCGATAAACTCATCTTT.

Regarding this clone: The protein given by TCRdb reflects a much larger clone and differs at residue 2 from this DNA's translation, likely from a read error; the protein shown is the DNA's translation. The chain has TRDV1 and TRDJ1, with D possibly matching TRDD3 (5 bases). TCRdb offers no J gene call, so here the DNA was matched to germline to obtain one. Germline CDR1 is TSWWSYY and CDR2 is QGS. CDR3 size: 16 residues. The CDR3 loop reads CSLGESTYSHPDKLIF. CDR3 nucleotide sequence: TGTTCTCTTGGGGAATCTACTTATTCGCACCCCGATAAACTCATCTTT.

This clone occurred many times. The protein in TCRdb stems from a much larger clone and differs at residue 5 from this DNA's translation, likely a read error; here the protein is translated from the DNA. The V call is TRDV1, the J call TRDJ1, with a tentative D call TRDD3 (6 bases). Germline CDR1 and CDR2: TSWWSYY and QGS. The CDR3 has 24 amino acids. Trimming stripped 5 bases from V and 0 bases from J, with 40 bases between. Here the CDR3 DNA reads TGTGCTCTTGGGAGGGATAACTTCTATCCCCTATTCAAGACCCAACCCTTTTACACCGATAAACTCATCTTT. It specifies CALGRDNFYPLFKTQPFYTDKLIF.

This clone has just a few counts. The likely explanation is a read error, given a far larger clone one base away. Within the sample, other DNA sequences also encode this same CDR3. The V gene is TRDV3, but the J gene lacks a call; TRDD3, the table's D call, lacks a check against the DNA. Germline CDR1 and CDR2: TVYSNPD and GDNSRS (reference sequence). There are 21 residues in the CDR3. The DNA of the CDR3 is TGTGCTACGCTCAAAACCGTTATCCTACCGGGCTGGTGCCCATACACCGATAAGCTCATCTTT. This translates into CATLKTVILPGWCPYTDKLIF.